The following is a T cell receptor (beta chain) sequence with its context. Its target is not known. This specimen belongs to a study of blood T cells in healthy people across ages. Turning to the study itself: Per two T cells, template switching captured roughly one barcoded beta molecule.

The second PCR ran about 6 to 12 cycles with a sample-barcoded 5' primer and J-beta primers. TCRdb used MiXCR to reprocess the 5' RACE reads, holding one entry per CDR3 protein. The sample lists 1.5 million to 2 million distinct CDR3 sequences, 49% occurring once. Study-wide results and caveats: Investigators treated diversity estimates from one million T cells as underestimates. Donors of long life had a larger count of naive CD4+ cells and greater diversity than aged donors. Possibly, changes in expanded clonotypes were confounded because donor CMV status was unknown.

Germline V CDR1 and CDR2: KGHDR, SFDVKD. This CDR3 has 14 amino acids. The germline V and J ends were trimmed by 8 bases and 3 bases, with 15 bases remaining between them. This sequence joins TRBV24-1 and TRBJ1-2, with a possible D match to TRBD1 (5 bases). This receptor was taken from a woman between 35 and 50 years old in good health. Sequencing was carried out using blood. The CDR3 sequence: CATNGGPTDYGYTF. In DNA, the CDR3 is TGTGCCACCAACGGGGGTCCTACCGACTATGGCTACACCTTC.